This TCR beta chain derives from a study of T cell repertoires in cytomegalovirus infection (dated by TCRdb to the late 2010s). About the investigation overall: The peptide stimulations were aimed at well-studied HLA-B-restricted epitopes as well as recently identified HLA-C-restricted CMV epitopes, whose presentation resists viral immunomodulation. Donor HLA type was relevant to the analysis, as public TCR beta signatures indicated carriage of CMV infection together with the matching HLA type.

The sample's treatment or condition label is to be understood as: in vitro stimulation with specific CMV peptide epitopes to enrich CMV-specific T cells. As to this clonotype: Its specific antigen is unknown. An end of the junction differs from the germline gene, which may be a read error.

Sequencing was performed on an Illumina HiSeq 1500. TCRdb took the public reads, trimmed them with fastp at Q25, ran MiXCR for clone calling and kept in-frame beta chains. Each record represents a unique CDR3 protein, reported with the most common genes and DNA among its rows. A total of fewer than 1,000,000 distinct CDR3 sequences appear in this sample, roughly a third of them only once. The leading ten clones occupy roughly an eighth of the sample. The CDR3 contains 13 residues, cysteine and phenylalanine counted. CDR3 DNA only is kept here, 39 bases in frame from base 1. Looking up the germline V gene yields CDR1 SGHNT and CDR2 YENEEA. Study-wide findings and limitations: In the ex vivo response, HLA-C-restricted CMV-specific TCR beta clonotypes were dominant, and in two of eight donors the single most frequent clonotype came from this HLA-C-restricted group. Cumulative frequency of public TCR beta family members discriminated carriers of CMV infection plus the relevant HLA type in this cohort and an independent 352-donor cohort.

Recombination joined TRBV11-3 with TRBJ2-1; the D gene lacks a confident call. This TCR derives from a human donor in good health (CMV status not recorded). Some clones in this sample may be carry-over from other donors' samples. Sample: cultured CD8+ T cells from PBMCs, taken from culture after CMV antigen stimulation. The CDR3 protein sequence reads: CVSSLDTYNEQFF. The nucleotide sequence reads TGTGTCAGCAGCTTAGACACCTACAATGAGCAGTTCTTC.